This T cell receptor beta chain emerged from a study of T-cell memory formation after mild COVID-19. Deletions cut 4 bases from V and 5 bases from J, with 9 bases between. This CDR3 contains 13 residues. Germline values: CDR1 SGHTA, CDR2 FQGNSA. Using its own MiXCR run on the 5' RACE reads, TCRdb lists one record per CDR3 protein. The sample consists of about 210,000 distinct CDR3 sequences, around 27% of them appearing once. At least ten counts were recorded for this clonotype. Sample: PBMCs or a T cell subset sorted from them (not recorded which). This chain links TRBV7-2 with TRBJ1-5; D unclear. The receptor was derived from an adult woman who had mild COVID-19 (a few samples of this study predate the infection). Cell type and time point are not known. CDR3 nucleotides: TGTGCCAGCAGCTATTTCAGCGATCAGCCCCAGCATTTT. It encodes CASSYFSDQPQHF.